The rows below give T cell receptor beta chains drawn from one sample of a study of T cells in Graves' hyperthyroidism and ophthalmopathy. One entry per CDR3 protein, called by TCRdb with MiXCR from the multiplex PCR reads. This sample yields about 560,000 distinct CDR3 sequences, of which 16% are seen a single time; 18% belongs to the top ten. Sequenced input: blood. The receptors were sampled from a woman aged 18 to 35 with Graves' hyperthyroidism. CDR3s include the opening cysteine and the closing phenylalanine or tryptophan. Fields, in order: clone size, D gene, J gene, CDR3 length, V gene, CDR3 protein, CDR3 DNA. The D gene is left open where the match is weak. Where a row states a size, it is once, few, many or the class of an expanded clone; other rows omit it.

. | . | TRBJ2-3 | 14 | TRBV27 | CASSPGGRTDTQYF | TGTGCCAGCAGTCCAGGGGGGCGAACAGATACGCAGTATTTT
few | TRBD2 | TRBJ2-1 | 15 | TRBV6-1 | CASTPSGGRVNEQFF | TGTGCCAGCACACCGAGCGGGGGGAGGGTCAATGAGCAGTTCTTC
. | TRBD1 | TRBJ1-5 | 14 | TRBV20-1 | CSATPGGGSQPQHF | TGCAGTGCTACCCCAGGAGGGGGCAGTCAGCCCCAGCATTTT
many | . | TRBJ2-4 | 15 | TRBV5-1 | CASSPGGLAKNIQYF | TGCGCCAGCAGCCCTGGGGGGTTAGCCAAAAACATTCAGTACTTC
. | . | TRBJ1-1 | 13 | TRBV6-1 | CASSEIVNTEAFF | TGTGCCAGCAGTGAGATTGTGAACACTGAAGCTTTCTTT
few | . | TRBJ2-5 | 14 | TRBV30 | CAWTGLDYQETQYF | TGTGCCTGGACAGGGTTAGATTACCAAGAGACCCAGTACTTC
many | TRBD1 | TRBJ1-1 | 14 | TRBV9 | CASSERDRNTEAFF | TGTGCCAGCAGCGAGCGGGACAGGAACACTGAAGCTTTCTTT
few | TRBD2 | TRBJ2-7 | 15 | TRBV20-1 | CSARGVGGVSYEQYF | TGCAGTGCTAGAGGGGTCGGGGGGGTCTCCTACGAGCAGTACTTC
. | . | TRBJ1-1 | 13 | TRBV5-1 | CASRRPLGTEAFF | TGTGCCAGCAGACGCCCGCTTGGAACTGAAGCTTTCTTT
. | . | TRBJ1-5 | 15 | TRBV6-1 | CASRPQGTGDQPQHF | TGTGCCAGCAGGCCCCAGGGGACTGGGGATCAGCCCCAGCATTTT
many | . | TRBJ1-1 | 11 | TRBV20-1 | CSANDGSPRVF | TGCAGTGCCAATGACGGATCCCCAAGGGTCTTT
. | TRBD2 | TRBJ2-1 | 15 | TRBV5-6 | CASSLVASGSNEQFF | TGTGCCAGCAGCTTGGTGGCTAGCGGGAGTAATGAGCAGTTCTTC
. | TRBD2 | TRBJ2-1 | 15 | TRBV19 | CASSWLAGVLNEQFF | TGTGCCAGTAGTTGGCTAGCGGGAGTTTTGAATGAGCAGTTCTTC
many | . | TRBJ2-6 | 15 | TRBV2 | CASSEEGAGANVLTF | TGTGCCAGCAGTGAGGAAGGGGCTGGGGCCAACGTCCTGACTTTC
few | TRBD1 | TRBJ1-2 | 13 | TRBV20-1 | CSAKGQGARGYTF | TGCAGTGCTAAAGGACAGGGGGCCCGTGGCTACACCTTC
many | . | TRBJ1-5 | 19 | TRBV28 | CASSFGAKDRADLYQPQHF | TGTGCCAGCAGTTTCGGCGCGAAGGACCGGGCCGACCTTTATCAGCCCCAGCATTTT
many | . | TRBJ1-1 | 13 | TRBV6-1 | CASRQGLYTEAFF | TGTGCCAGCAGACAGGGTTTGTACACTGAAGCTTTCTTT
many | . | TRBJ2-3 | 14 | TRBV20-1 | CSARHGTSTDTQYF | TGCAGTGCTAGGCACGGGACTAGCACAGATACGCAGTATTTT
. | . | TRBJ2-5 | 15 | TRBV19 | CASSIDSTGQETQYF | TGTGCCAGTAGTATAGATTCAACAGGCCAAGAGACCCAGTACTTC
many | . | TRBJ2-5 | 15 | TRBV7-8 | CASNQRAGPEWTQYF | TGTGCCAGCAACCAAAGGGCAGGGCCCGAATGGACCCAGTACTTC
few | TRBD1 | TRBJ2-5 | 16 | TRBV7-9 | CASSPGTGFAQETQYF | TGTGCCAGCAGCCCCGGGACAGGGTTTGCCCAAGAGACCCAGTACTTC
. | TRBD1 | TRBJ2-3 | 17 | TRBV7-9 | CASSLGPGTGKADTQYF | TGTGCCAGCAGCTTAGGGCCCGGGACAGGGAAGGCAGATACGCAGTATTTT
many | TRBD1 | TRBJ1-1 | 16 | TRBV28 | CASSVGTGGVYPEAFF | TGTGCCAGCAGTGTCGGGACAGGGGGCGTCTACCCTGAAGCTTTCTTT
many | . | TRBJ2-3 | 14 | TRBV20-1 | CSADPIAGTDTQYF | TGCAGTGCTGACCCTATAGCGGGCACAGATACGCAGTATTTT
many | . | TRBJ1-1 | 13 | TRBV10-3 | CAISEVSSMQAFF | TGTGCCATCAGTGAGGTCAGTTCCATGCAAGCTTTCTTT
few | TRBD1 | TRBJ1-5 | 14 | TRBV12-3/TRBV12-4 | CASSFRQGSQPQHF | TGTGCCAGCAGTTTCCGACAGGGGAGTCAGCCCCAGCATTTT
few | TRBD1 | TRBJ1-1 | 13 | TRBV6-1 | CASRQGAFPEAFF | TGTGCCAGCAGACAGGGGGCATTCCCTGAAGCTTTCTTT
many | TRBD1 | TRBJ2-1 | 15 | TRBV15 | CATSRDGDREGEQFF | TGTGCCACCAGCAGAGATGGGGACAGGGAAGGGGAGCAGTTCTTC
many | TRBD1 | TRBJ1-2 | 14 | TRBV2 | CASRVDRSGGGYTF | TGTGCCAGCAGAGTGGACAGGAGCGGGGGTGGCTACACCTTC
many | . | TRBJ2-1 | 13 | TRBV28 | CASRPGLGNEQFF | TGTGCCAGCAGGCCGGGGCTCGGCAATGAGCAGTTCTTC
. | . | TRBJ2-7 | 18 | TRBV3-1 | CASSQGSRGGTGENEQYF | TGTGCCAGCAGCCAAGGATCTCGGGGAGGAACCGGAGAGAACGAGCAGTACTTC
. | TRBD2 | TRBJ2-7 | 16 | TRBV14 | CASSQFDGDYYNEQYF | TGTGCCAGCAGCCAATTCGACGGGGACTACTACAATGAGCAGTACTTC
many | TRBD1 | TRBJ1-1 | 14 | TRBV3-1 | CASSSTDRATEAFF | TGTGCCAGCAGCTCTACGGACAGGGCCACTGAAGCTTTCTTT
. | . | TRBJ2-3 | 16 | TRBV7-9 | CASSPHVGFDTDTQYF | TGTGCCAGCAGCCCTCATGTGGGGTTTGACACAGATACGCAGTATTTT
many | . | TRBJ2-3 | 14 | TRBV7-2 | CASSFQGGTDTQYF | TGCGCCAGCAGCTTTCAGGGAGGCACAGATACGCAGTATTTT
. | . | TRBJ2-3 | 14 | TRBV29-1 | CSVVSSGRTDTQYF | TGCAGCGTTGTATCTTCAGGGCGGACAGATACGCAGTATTTT
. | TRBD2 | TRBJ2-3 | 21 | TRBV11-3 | CASSPPPRTSGDGWGTDTQYF | TGTGCCAGCAGCCCCCCCCCCCGGACTAGCGGGGATGGCTGGGGCACAGATACGCAGTATTTT
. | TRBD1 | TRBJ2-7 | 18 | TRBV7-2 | CASSSSSPGQGSSYEQYF | TGTGCCAGCAGCTCATCGTCCCCGGGACAGGGGTCCTCCTACGAGCAGTACTTC
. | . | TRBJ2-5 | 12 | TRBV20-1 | CSASRGGETQYF | TGCAGTGCTTCCAGGGGTGGAGAGACCCAGTACTTC
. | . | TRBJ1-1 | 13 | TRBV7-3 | CASRRADGTEAFF | TGTGCCAGCAGACGCGCTGACGGCACTGAAGCTTTCTTT
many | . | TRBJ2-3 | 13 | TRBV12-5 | CASGLPTTDTQYF | TGTGCTAGTGGTTTGCCCACCACAGATACGCAGTATTTT
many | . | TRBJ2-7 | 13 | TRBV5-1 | CASSPGTHYEQYF | TGCGCCAGCAGCCCCGGGACACACTACGAGCAGTACTTC
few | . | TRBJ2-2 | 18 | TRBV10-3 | CAISESFLWTKNTGELFF | TGTGCCATCAGTGAGTCTTTCTTATGGACAAAGAACACCGGGGAGCTGTTTTTT
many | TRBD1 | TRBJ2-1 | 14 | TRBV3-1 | CASSPWTGNNEQFF | TGTGCCAGCAGCCCCTGGACAGGGAACAATGAGCAGTTCTTC
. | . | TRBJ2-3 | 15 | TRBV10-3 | CAISEGRGSTDTQYF | TGTGCCATCAGTGAGGGAAGGGGGAGCACAGATACGCAGTATTTT
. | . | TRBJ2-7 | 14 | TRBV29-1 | CSVVGAASSYEQYF | TGCAGCGTTGTAGGAGCCGCCAGCTCCTACGAGCAGTACTTC
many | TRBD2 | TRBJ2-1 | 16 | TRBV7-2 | CASSLRASGTYNEQFF | TGTGCCAGCAGCTTAAGGGCTAGCGGGACCTACAATGAGCAGTTCTTC
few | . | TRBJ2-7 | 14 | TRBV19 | CASSIAAGWDEQYF | TGTGCCAGTAGTATAGCTGCGGGATGGGACGAGCAGTACTTC
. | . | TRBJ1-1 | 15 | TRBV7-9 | CASSHRTLLNTEAFF | TGTGCCAGCAGCCACAGGACTCTGTTGAACACTGAAGCTTTCTTT
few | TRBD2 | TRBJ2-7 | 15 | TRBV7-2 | CASSLRGGALDEQYF | TGTGCCAGCAGCCTTCGCGGGGGGGCATTAGACGAGCAGTACTTC
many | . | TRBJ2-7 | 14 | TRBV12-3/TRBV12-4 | CASSNRDGYYEQYF | TGTGCCAGCAGTAACCGGGACGGCTACTACGAGCAGTACTTC
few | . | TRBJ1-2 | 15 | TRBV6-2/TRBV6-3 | CASSYSRNRIYGYTF | TGTGCCAGCAGTTACTCGAGGAACCGGATCTATGGCTACACCTTC
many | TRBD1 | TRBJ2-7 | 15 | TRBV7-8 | CASSAYRGVGYEQYF | TGTGCCAGCAGCGCCTACAGGGGTGTGGGCTACGAGCAGTACTTC
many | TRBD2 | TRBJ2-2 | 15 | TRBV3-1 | CASTRLAGFTGELFF | TGTGCCAGCACCCGGCTAGCGGGCTTCACCGGGGAGCTGTTTTTT